Following are 18 T cell receptor beta chains from one sample sequenced in a study of OX40 agonist ivuxolimab in advanced cancers. TCRdb's copy holds only in-frame clones and misses some; the assay was immunoSEQ multiplex PCR. The table shows 65,000 to 75,000 clones, with approximately 90% occurring only once. The input for sequencing was CD4+ or CD8+ T cells sorted from blood, taken in a trial of the OX40 agonist ivuxolimab. These receptors all come from an adult with an advanced solid tumor such as melanoma, head and neck, liver or kidney cancer.

The gene calls are TRBV11-2 and TRBJ2-3, with 11 bases aligning to TRBD2. Looked up from germline, CDR1 is SGHAT and CDR2 is FQNNGV. This CDR3 region has 16 residues. Unmatched junction bases numbered 3, after V lost 2 bases and J lost 2 bases. CDR3 sequence (DNA): TGTGCCAGCAGCTTACTAGCGGGAGGACCCACAGATACGCAGTATTTT. Its translation: CASSLLAGGPTDTQYF. The whole variable domain, remainder taken from reference TRBV11-2 and TRBJ2-3, is EAGVAQSPRYKIIEKRQSVAFWCNPISGHATLYWYQQILGQGPKLLIQFQNNGVVDDSQLPKDRFSAERLKGVDSTLKIQPAKLEDSAVYLCASSLLAGGPTDTQYFGPGTRLTVL.

The chain combines TRBV7-9 with TRBJ2-2; TRBD2 might be the D (5 bases). Germline V gives CDR1 SEHNR, CDR2 FQNEAQ (reference sequence). This CDR3 has 17 amino acids. Between the trimmed V and J ends, which lost 0 bases and 3 bases, there was a span of 14 bases. CDR3 in amino acids: CASSLAADGRDTGELFF. CDR3 nucleotide sequence: TGTGCCAGCAGCTTAGCAGCGGACGGACGGGACACCGGGGAGCTGTTTTTT.

This chain links TRBV5-6 with TRBJ2-1; D unresolved. V lost 1 base and J lost 6, with 8 bases in between. The V gene's germline CDR1 is SGHDT and CDR2 YYEEEE. This CDR3 has 13 residues. In nucleotides, the CDR3 is TGTGCCAGCAGCTTGATAGGGCGCAATGAGCAGTTCTTC. Translation: CASSLIGRNEQFF. Full variable domain (remainder filled in from reference TRBV5-6 and TRBJ2-1): DAGVTQSPTHLIKTRGQQVTLRCSPKSGHDTVSWYQQALGQGPQFIFQYYEEEERQRGNFPDRFSGHQFPNYSSELNVNALLLGDSALYLCASSLIGRNEQFFGPGTRLTVL.

The rearrangement uses TRBV10-3 and TRBJ2-1; 9 nucleotides agree with TRBD2. The CDR3 spans 17 residues. V gave up 0 bases and J gave up 5 bases; unmatched junction bases: 8. The V gene's germline CDR1 is ENHRY and CDR2 SYGVKD. CDR3 bases: TGTGCCATCAGTGAGTCGAAGGGGCTAGCGGGAAACAATGAGCAGTTCTTC. Translation: CAISESKGLAGNNEQFF.

The chain uses TRBV27 and TRBJ2-7; D gene uncertain. CDR1 MNHEY and CDR2 SMNVEV come from the germline V gene (reference sequence). V gave up 1 base and J gave up 0 bases, with 13 bases separating them. The CDR3 runs 16 residues. The chain's CDR3 is CASSLCVVETSYEQYF. Written as DNA, the CDR3 is TGTGCCAGCAGTTTATGCGTGGTAGAGACCTCCTACGAGCAGTACTTC.

The J gene is TRBJ2-7, the V gene TRBV7-9, with 9 bases that match TRBD2. After removal of 5 bases from V and 0 bases from J, the junction contained 2 bases not matched to a gene. The CDR3 consists of 14 residues. Looked up from germline, CDR1 is SEHNR and CDR2 is FQNEAQ (reference sequence). The CDR3 DNA is TGTGCCAGCAGCATTAGCGGGAGCTCCTACGAGCAGTACTTC. Translated, it gives CASSISGSSYEQYF.

The chain links TRBV25-1 to TRBJ1-1; D is unresolved. The CDR3 is 13 residues long. V lost 8 bases to trimming and J lost 4 bases, with 14 bases between them. Germline V gene lookup returns CDR1 MGHDK and CDR2 SYGVNS. The DNA of the CDR3 is TGTGCCAGCGAAACTGGGTTGGGCACTGAAGCTTTCTTT. It specifies CASETGLGTEAFF.

The chain carries TRBV5-5 and TRBJ2-7; 11 bases map to TRBD1. CDR1 is SGHKS and CDR2 is YYEKEE in the germline V gene (reference sequence). CDR3 length: 14 residues. V lost 5 bases and J lost 3; bases outside the gene matches: 4. The CDR3 spells CASRLGQGVYEQYF. The CDR3, as DNA: TGTGCCAGCAGGCTGGGACAGGGGGTCTACGAGCAGTACTTC.

The chain couples TRBV11-3 to TRBJ2-3; D unresolved. Trimming left V 2 bases short and J 6 bases short, with 3 bases between. The CDR3 sequence is 11 residues long. Germline CDR1 SGHNT, CDR2 YENEEA. CDR3 sequence: CASSLRDTQYF. CDR3 DNA sequence: TGTGCCAGCAGCTTAAGGGATACGCAGTATTTT.

The rearrangement links TRBV19 to TRBJ1-4, with 9 bases aligning to TRBD1. This CDR3 is built from 15 residues. V shed 3 bases and J 5 bases; nucleotides not matched to a gene: 4. CDR1 and CDR2 (germline): LNHDA, SQIVND (reference sequence). The CDR3, as DNA: TGTGCCAGTAGTATGACAGGGGGTGAGAATGAAAAACTGTTTTTT. The encoded protein is CASSMTGGENEKLFF. Full variable domain (missing parts from reference TRBV19 and TRBJ1-4): DGGITQSPKYLFRKEGQNVTLSCEQNLNHDAMYWYRQDPGQGLRLIYYSQIVNDFQKGDIAEGYSVSREKKESFPLTVTSAQKNPTAFYLCASSMTGGENEKLFFGSGTQLSVL.

V and J are TRBV19 and TRBJ2-7, with 9 nucleotides matching TRBD2. This CDR3 spans 14 amino acids. Germline CDR1 reads LNHDA; CDR2 reads SQIVND (reference sequence). After removal of 6 bases from V and 1 base from J, the junction contained 4 bases not matched to a gene. The CDR3 reads CASSRLADSYEQYF. The CDR3 DNA reads as TGTGCCAGTAGCCGACTAGCGGATTCCTACGAGCAGTACTTC. The full variable domain, its missing parts supplied by reference TRBV19 and TRBJ2-7, is DGGITQSPKYLFRKEGQNVTLSCEQNLNHDAMYWYRQDPGQGLRLIYYSQIVNDFQKGDIAEGYSVSREKKESFPLTVTSAQKNPTAFYLCASSRLADSYEQYFGPGTRLTVT.

The CDR3 region has the DNA TGCGCCAGCAGCCTGGAAGCCCCCCCCACCGGGGAGCTGTTTTTT. This encodes CASSLEAPPTGELFF. The chain couples TRBV5-1 to TRBJ2-2; D unclear. The V and J ends lost 4 bases and 4 bases respectively, with 14 bases between them. CDR1 SGHRS and CDR2 YFSETQ come from the germline V gene. The CDR3 is 15 amino acids. Full variable domain (rest looked up from reference TRBV5-1 and TRBJ2-2): KAGVTQTPRYLIKTRGQQVTLSCSPISGHRSVSWYQQTPGQGLQFLFEYFSETQRNKGNFPGRFSGRQFSNSRSEMNVSTLELGDSALYLCASSLEAPPTGELFFGEGSRLTVL.

J is TRBJ2-1 and V is TRBV2; maybe TRBD2 (5 bases). V shed 5 bases and J shed 0 bases, with 14 bases lying between them. The germline V gene has CDR1 SNHLY and CDR2 FYNNEI. The CDR3 has 16 residues. DNA of the CDR3: TGTGCCAGCAGTAATGGCGGGCCGAACTCCTACAATGAGCAGTTCTTC. It codes for CASSNGGPNSYNEQFF.

The V gene is TRBV5-1, the J gene TRBJ2-5; D ambiguous. V shed 4 bases and J shed 2 bases, with 12 bases lying between them. The CDR3 runs to 14 residues. Germline CDR1 is SGHRS and CDR2 is YFSETQ. The CDR3 DNA reads TGCGCCAGCAGCCCCTCCCTAATTCAAGAGACCCAGTACTTC. Translating it yields CASSPSLIQETQYF.

The V call is TRBV6-6, the J call TRBJ1-2; 10 positions match TRBD1. CDR3 size: 15 residues. Germline CDR1 is MNHNY and CDR2 is SVGAGI (reference sequence). The trim removed 5 bases at V and 2 bases at J, leaving 5 bases unmatched. The CDR3 nucleotides are TGTGCCAGCAGTAAGGGGGACAGGGGAAACTATGGCTACACCTTC. It encodes CASSKGDRGNYGYTF.

This chain's CDR3 is CASSNPGQFYEQYF. As DNA, the CDR3 is TGTGCCAGCTCAAACCCTGGACAGTTCTACGAGCAGTACTTC. The gene calls are TRBV18 and TRBJ2-7; TRBD1 is a possible D gene (6 bases). The V gene's germline CDR1 is KGHSH and CDR2 LQKENI. V was clipped by 5 bases and J by 3 bases, with 14 bases between them. The CDR3 loop spans 14 amino acids.

This chain joins TRBV6-5 and TRBJ2-7; TRBD1 or TRBD2 may be the D gene (5 bases each). Trimming left V 4 bases short and J 4 bases short, with 8 bases between. Germline CDR1 MNHEY, CDR2 SVGAGI. The CDR3 is made up of 12 amino acids. CDR3 residues: CASSWGPYEQYF. CDR3 bases: TGTGCCAGCAGTTGGGGACCTTACGAGCAGTACTTC.

The V call is TRBV6-1, the J call TRBJ2-3; 14 bases agree with TRBD2. CDR1 and CDR2 (germline): MNHNS, SASEGT. The CDR3 has 17 amino acids. V lost 4 bases to trimming and J lost 5 bases; unmatched junction nucleotides: 8. The CDR3 protein is CASSASGTSGRGDTQYF. The CDR3, as DNA: TGTGCCAGCAGTGCATCCGGGACTAGCGGGAGAGGAGATACGCAGTATTTT.